This entry is about one T cell receptor (beta chain). The data originate from a study of blood T cell repertoires in COVID-19. Study information: T cells, B-cell-depleted T cells, or PBMCs supplied cDNA or gDNA.

The CDR3 covers 15 residues. The germline V gene encodes CDR1 WNHNN and CDR2 SYGVQD (reference sequence). Trimming removed 4 bases at V and 3 bases at J, with 16 bases between. Clones were sequenced by immunoSEQ multiplex PCR, and TCRdb holds only the in-frame ones, with some missing. The sample carries 650,000 to 800,000 clones, around 89% recorded once. This chain uses TRBV10-1 with TRBJ2-7; possibly TRBD1 for D (7 bases). The specimen was peripheral blood. This receptor was obtained from a woman between 18 and 30 years old with acute or convalescent COVID-19. CDR3 protein: CASSVQGGRVYEQYF. CDR3 DNA sequence: TGCGCCAGCAGTGTTCAGGGGGGTAGGGTCTACGAGCAGTACTTC.